This T cell receptor beta chain was recovered during a study of blood T cell repertoires in COVID-19. Study summary: From T cells, B-cell-depleted T cells, or PBMCs came the material, which was cDNA or gDNA.

Trimming took 6 bases from V and 8 from J; bases not matched to a gene: 5. The CDR3 contains 12 residues. Germline V gene data show CDR1 as MNHEY and CDR2 as SVGAGI. The assay was immunoSEQ multiplex PCR, and TCRdb's table has in-frame clones only and misses some. Counted here are roughly 240,000 clones, around 84% occurring once; the ten biggest clones make up over 2%. The rearrangement uses TRBV6-5 and TRBJ1-1; TRBD1 matches 8 bases. This sequence was found in a man in his forties who had recovered from COVID-19. Sample: peripheral blood. CDR3 nucleotide sequence: TGTGCCAGCAGACCCGACAGGGGCGAAGCTTTCTTT. Translation: CASRPDRGEAFF.